A selection of T cell receptor beta chains follows, all from one sample in a study of blood T cell repertoires in COVID-19. The assay was immunoSEQ multiplex PCR, and TCRdb's table has in-frame clones only and misses some. The sample lists 40,000 to 55,000 clones; 89% were seen once. The sequenced sample consisted of peripheral blood. These receptors were collected from a human donor in a cohort sampled during active COVID-19. The CDR3 runs from the conserved cysteine through the conserved F or W. Each record gives: clone size, D gene, V gene, J gene, CDR3 protein, CDR3 DNA. The D gene is left open where the match is weak. Expanded clones are given a class, and other clones once, few, many or no size at all.

>few|TRBD2|TRBV9|TRBJ2-5
CASSVGLAGRQETQYF
TGTGCCAGCAGCGTAGGTCTAGCGGGTAGACAAGAGACCCAGTACTTC
>-|TRBD2|TRBV7-8|TRBJ2-3
CASSLTSSGGGADTQYF
TGTGCCAGCAGCTTAACGTCTAGCGGGGGGGGCGCAGATACGCAGTATTTT
>-|TRBD1|TRBV3-1/TRBV3-2|TRBJ1-1
CASSPWTGENTEAFF
TGTGCCAGCAGCCCTTGGACAGGGGAGAACACTGAAGCTTTCTTT
>-|-|TRBV2|TRBJ1-4
CASRRDMREKLFF
TGTGCCAGCAGAAGGGACATGAGGGAAAAACTGTTTTTT
>-|-|TRBV6-6|TRBJ2-1
CASSPNGRSSSYNEQFF
TGTGCCAGCAGTCCCAACGGCAGGTCGAGCTCCTACAATGAGCAGTTCTTC
>-|TRBD1|TRBV24-1|TRBJ2-7
CAASPGQGPSYEQYF
TGTGCCGCCAGCCCGGGACAGGGACCCTCCTACGAGCAGTACTTC
>-|TRBD1|TRBV2|TRBJ1-5
CASSVQGVARGEPQHF
TGTGCCAGCAGTGTACAGGGGGTTGCCCGCGGCGAGCCCCAGCATTTT
>-|TRBD1|TRBV4-1|TRBJ2-5
CASSQGDEGAAETQYF
TGCGCCAGCAGCCAGGGTGACGAGGGGGCTGCAGAGACCCAGTACTTC
>-|-|TRBV5-1|TRBJ2-3
CASSKEQAVYTQYF
TGCGCCAGCAGCAAGGAACAGGCCGTCTATACGCAGTATTTT
>-|-|TRBV7-3|TRBJ2-5
CASSSTGYRQETQYF
TGTGCCAGCAGCTCTACAGGTTACAGACAAGAGACCCAGTACTTC
>-|TRBD1|TRBV5-6|TRBJ2-7
CASSNGQGYHEQYF
TGTGCCAGCAGCAACGGACAGGGATACCACGAGCAGTACTTC
>-|-|TRBV11-2|TRBJ1-2
CASSPQGFSGYTF
TGTGCCAGCAGCCCCCAGGGGTTCTCGGGCTACACCTTC
>-|-|TRBV25-1|TRBJ2-1
CASSEKPGTLGGNEQFF
TGTGCCAGCAGTGAGAAGCCCGGGACTCTAGGTGGGAATGAGCAGTTCTTC
>-|-|TRBV4-3|TRBJ2-7
CASSQDRGSTPYEQYF
TGCGCCAGCAGCCAAGATAGGGGGTCGACCCCCTACGAGCAGTACTTC
>-|TRBD1|TRBV11-2|TRBJ2-5
CASSQRTGVQETQYF
TGTGCCAGCAGCCAAAGAACAGGGGTCCAAGAGACCCAGTACTTC
>-|-|TRBV19|TRBJ1-3
CASSRPGSGNSGNTIYF
TGTGCCAGTAGCCGCCCCGGGTCAGGGAACTCTGGAAACACCATATATTTT
>once|-|TRBV5-1|TRBJ2-1
CASSLADLASYNEQFF
TGCGCCAGCAGCTTGGCGGATCTAGCATCGTACAATGAGCAGTTCTTC
>-|-|TRBV25-1|TRBJ2-5
CASSESHIKETQYF
TGTGCCAGCAGTGAATCACACATAAAAGAGACCCAGTACTTC
>-|TRBD2|TRBV6-2/TRBV6-3|TRBJ2-2
CASSLTSGIRELFF
TGTGCCAGCAGTCTCACTAGCGGGATCAGGGAGCTGTTTTTT
>-|TRBD2|TRBV28|TRBJ2-7
CASRPGLAGSEQYF
TGTGCCAGCAGGCCGGGACTAGCGGGGAGCGAGCAGTACTTC
>-|TRBD1|TRBV28|TRBJ2-1
CASSFWQGANNEQFF
TGTGCCAGCAGTTTTTGGCAGGGGGCAAACAATGAGCAGTTCTTC
>once|-|TRBV5-1|TRBJ2-1
CASTDQGRYNEQFF
TGCGCCAGCACCGACCAAGGCAGGTACAATGAGCAGTTCTTC
>-|-|TRBV6-4|TRBJ2-5
CASSVPQETQYF
TGTGCCAGCAGTGTTCCCCAGGAGACCCAGTACTTC
>few|-|TRBV11-3|TRBJ2-1
CASSLGANNEQFF
TGTGCCAGCAGCTTAGGAGCTAACAATGAGCAGTTCTTC
>-|TRBD1|TRBV4-1|TRBJ1-2
CASSQQTRDRVGYTF
TGCGCCAGCAGCCAACAGACCCGGGACAGGGTTGGCTACACCTTC
>-|TRBD1|TRBV30|TRBJ1-5
CAWGTDSNQPQHF
TGTGCCTGGGGGACAGATAGCAATCAGCCCCAGCATTTT
>-|-|TRBV7-9|TRBJ1-2
CASSLGRGYGYTF
TGTGCCAGCAGCTTAGGTCGAGGCTATGGCTACACCTTC
>-|TRBD2|TRBV30|TRBJ2-1
CAWTGGRYNEQFF
TGTGCCTGGACGGGAGGGCGGTACAATGAGCAGTTCTTC
>-|-|TRBV10-3|TRBJ2-7
CAIRSGGGYEQYF
TGTGCCATCAGAAGCGGCGGAGGCTACGAGCAGTATTTC
>-|-|TRBV5-5|TRBJ2-4
CASSLVAGKNIQYF
TGTGCCAGCAGCTTGGTCGCGGGCAAAAACATTCAGTACTTC
>-|TRBD2|TRBV11-3|TRBJ2-5
CASSAGGASETQYF
TGTGCCAGCAGCGCGGGAGGGGCGTCAGAGACCCAGTACTTC
>-|TRBD2|TRBV11-2|TRBJ2-7
CASSLLLAGGLYEQYF
TGTGCCAGCAGCTTACTTCTAGCGGGGGGGCTATACGAGCAGTACTTC
>-|TRBD1|TRBV5-6|TRBJ2-4
CASSSQGTAKNIQYF
TGTGCCAGCAGCTCACAGGGGACAGCCAAAAACATTCAGTACTTC
>-|TRBD2|TRBV3-1/TRBV3-2|TRBJ2-1
CASSLRTSGRGGSYNEQFF
TGTGCCAGCAGCCTCCGGACTAGCGGGAGGGGAGGGTCCTACAATGAGCAGTTCTTC
>-|TRBD2|TRBV19|TRBJ2-2
CASTSPGLAGVNTGELFF
TGTGCCAGTACCTCTCCCGGACTAGCGGGAGTGAACACCGGGGAGCTGTTTTTT
>-|-|TRBV5-1|TRBJ2-1
CASSPGLEPYNEQFF
TGCGCCAGCAGCCCGGGACTGGAGCCCTACAATGAGCAGTTCTTC
>-|TRBD2|TRBV3-1/TRBV3-2|TRBJ2-7
CASSFGLGPYEQYF
TGTGCCAGCAGCTTTGGACTAGGTCCCTACGAGCAGTACTTC
>once|TRBD2|TRBV29-1|TRBJ2-2
CSVDGLAGLTGELFF
TGCAGCGTCGACGGACTAGCGGGACTCACCGGGGAGCTGTTTTTT
>-|-|TRBV7-2|TRBJ2-1
CASSSTGRNEQFF
TGTGCCAGCAGCTCCACAGGGCGCAATGAGCAGTTCTTC
>-|-|TRBV7-9|TRBJ1-3
CASSPPGVSGNTIYF
TGTGCCAGCAGCCCTCCAGGGGTCTCTGGAAACACCATATATTTT
>-|TRBD2|TRBV15|TRBJ2-3
CATSRDFSGGDTQYF
TGTGCCACCAGCAGAGATTTTAGCGGGGGAGATACGCAGTATTTT
>-|-|TRBV13|TRBJ2-7
CASSLGLAYEQYF
TGTGCCAGCAGCTTAGGTCTAGCCTACGAGCAGTACTTC
>-|-|TRBV5-5|TRBJ2-7
CASSFGQQTFYEQYF
TGTGCCAGCAGCTTTGGACAGCAAACGTTCTACGAGCAGTACTTC
>-|-|TRBV2|TRBJ2-7
CASSRGTPPYEQYF
TGTGCCAGCAGTCGCGGGACTCCTCCCTACGAGCAGTACTTC
>once|-|TRBV6-1|TRBJ2-7
CASSGGLVGGRSYEQYF
TGTGCCAGCAGTGGCGGACTCGTGGGCGGCCGTTCCTACGAGCAGTACTTC
>few|TRBD1|TRBV4-3|TRBJ2-3
CASSQDRGQGANTQYF
TGCGCCAGCAGCCAAGATCGAGGACAGGGGGCAAATACGCAGTATTTT
>-|-|TRBV2|TRBJ2-1
CASRQPGLRGDEQFF
TGTGCCAGCAGACAACCGGGACTCCGGGGCGATGAGCAGTTCTTC